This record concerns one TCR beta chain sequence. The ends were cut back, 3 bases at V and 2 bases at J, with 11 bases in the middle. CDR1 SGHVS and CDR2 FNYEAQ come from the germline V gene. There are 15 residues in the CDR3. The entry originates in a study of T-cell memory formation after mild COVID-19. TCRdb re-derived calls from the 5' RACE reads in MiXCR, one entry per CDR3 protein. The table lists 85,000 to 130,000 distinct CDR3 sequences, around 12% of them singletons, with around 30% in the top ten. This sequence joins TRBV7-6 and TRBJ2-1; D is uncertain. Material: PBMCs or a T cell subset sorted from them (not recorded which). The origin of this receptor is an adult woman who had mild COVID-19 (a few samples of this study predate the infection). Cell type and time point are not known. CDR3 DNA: TGTGCCAGCAGCTTTGACCCATCCACCTACAATGAGCAGTTCTTC. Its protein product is CASSFDPSTYNEQFF. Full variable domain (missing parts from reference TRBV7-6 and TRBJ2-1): GAGVSQSPRYKVTKRGQDVALRCDPISGHVSLYWYRQALGQGPEFLTYFNYEAQQDKSGLPNDRFSAERPEGSISTLTIQRTEQRDSAMYRCASSFDPSTYNEQFFGPGTRLTVL.